A selection of T cell receptor beta chains follows, all from one sample in a study of T cells after yellow fever vaccination. TCRdb reprocessed the 5' RACE reads via MiXCR and lists one record per CDR3 protein. The repertoire includes 550,000 or so distinct CDR3 sequences, roughly a fifth of them detected once, and roughly 13% sits in the top ten. The specimen comprised PBMCs, sampled 15 days after the yellow fever booster vaccination. Receptors originate from a man aged 25-45 years who received the YFV17D yellow fever vaccine. CDR3s include the opening cysteine and the closing phenylalanine or tryptophan. The order of the fields is CDR3 DNA, CDR3 protein, D gene, V gene, clone size, J gene. A D gene is named only where the DNA matches it firmly. Clone size is not always given. Where it is, it says once, few, many or a class for expanded clones.

DNA: TGTGCCAGTAGTCCCCGGGACACCTCATGGCTGTTTTTT
CDR3: CASSPRDTSWLFF
D: .
V: TRBV19
size: .
J: TRBJ2-2

DNA: TGTGCCAGCAGCCCACAGGGAGGGAAAAACATTCAGTACTTC
CDR3: CASSPQGGKNIQYF
D: .
V: TRBV7-9
size: few
J: TRBJ2-4

DNA: TGTGCCAGCACCGAGGGGGGTCAGCGGGGATCCTACGAGCAGTACTTC
CDR3: CASTEGGQRGSYEQYF
D: .
V: TRBV6-1
size: .
J: TRBJ2-7

DNA: TGTGCCAGCAGCCCCCGAGCGGGACGCGCCGGGGAGCTGTTTTTT
CDR3: CASSPRAGRAGELFF
D: TRBD2
V: TRBV3-1
size: few
J: TRBJ2-2

DNA: TGTGCCAGCAGTTACCGGACTAGCGTAAACATTCAGTACTTC
CDR3: CASSYRTSVNIQYF
D: TRBD2
V: TRBV6-5
size: .
J: TRBJ2-4

DNA: TGTGCCAGCAGTAAGACTCACGGCGGGGAGCTGTTTTTT
CDR3: CASSKTHGGELFF
D: .
V: TRBV12-3/TRBV12-4
size: .
J: TRBJ2-2

DNA: TGCAGTGCTATGCTGGTAGCGGGAGATGAGCAGTACTTC
CDR3: CSAMLVAGDEQYF
D: TRBD2
V: TRBV20-1
size: few
J: TRBJ2-7

DNA: TGCAGCGCCGATCCCGGGAACAATGAAAAACTGTTTTTT
CDR3: CSADPGNNEKLFF
D: .
V: TRBV29-1
size: .
J: TRBJ1-4

DNA: TGTGCCATCAGAAACACTAGGGAGAACACCGGGGAGCTGTTTTTT
CDR3: CAIRNTRENTGELFF
D: .
V: TRBV10-3
size: .
J: TRBJ2-2

DNA: TGTGCCAGCAGCTTAGGTTTTACTAGCGACATACTAAATCCGCAGTATTTT
CDR3: CASSLGFTSDILNPQYF
D: TRBD2
V: TRBV7-6
size: .
J: TRBJ2-3

DNA: TGTGCCAGCAGTTACTCGGCGGGACAGGGCGGCTCCTCCTACGAGCAGTACTTC
CDR3: CASSYSAGQGGSSYEQYF
D: TRBD1
V: TRBV6-5
size: few
J: TRBJ2-7

DNA: TGCAGTGCTAGACCCCCAGGGGATTACAATGAGCAGTTCTTC
CDR3: CSARPPGDYNEQFF
D: .
V: TRBV20-1
size: few
J: TRBJ2-1

DNA: TGTGCCAGCTCACCACCCCGTCCGGGGCGGGAGTCCTACGAGCAGTACTTC
CDR3: CASSPPRPGRESYEQYF
D: TRBD2
V: TRBV18
size: .
J: TRBJ2-7

DNA: TGTGCCAGCAGCTTCCTAGCGGGAGGGAGCGCCGAGCAGTACTTC
CDR3: CASSFLAGGSAEQYF
D: TRBD2
V: TRBV7-2
size: .
J: TRBJ2-7

DNA: TGCGCCAGCAGCCAAGATCTTTCCGGGACTTCCTACGAGCAGTACTTC
CDR3: CASSQDLSGTSYEQYF
D: .
V: TRBV4-3
size: .
J: TRBJ2-7

DNA: TGTGCCAGCAGCTTGACTAGTTTTTACAATGAGCAGTTCTTC
CDR3: CASSLTSFYNEQFF
D: .
V: TRBV5-6
size: few
J: TRBJ2-1

DNA: TGCAGCGTGCGACAGGGGGGTAACATTCAGTACTTC
CDR3: CSVRQGGNIQYF
D: TRBD1
V: TRBV29-1
size: .
J: TRBJ2-4

DNA: TGTGCCAGCAGCTTACGCCACCATCAGCCCCAGCATTTT
CDR3: CASSLRHHQPQHF
D: .
V: TRBV7-2
size: .
J: TRBJ1-5

DNA: TGTGCCAGCAGCTTAGCGCGGTCAGGCTCGGTCTACTCTGGAGAGACCCAGTACTTC
CDR3: CASSLARSGSVYSGETQYF
D: .
V: TRBV7-2
size: once
J: TRBJ2-5

DNA: TGCTGTGCTAGAGTGAGTTTGTCAGCGAATTACAATGAGCAGTTCTTC
CDR3: CCARVSLSANYNEQFF
D: .
V: TRBV20-1
size: .
J: TRBJ2-1

DNA: TGCAGTGCTCAGGAGAACACTGAAGCTTTCTTT
CDR3: CSAQENTEAFF
D: .
V: TRBV20-1
size: few
J: TRBJ1-1

DNA: TGTGCCAGCAGCTTAGGCAGGGTTCAAGAGACCCAGTACTTC
CDR3: CASSLGRVQETQYF
D: .
V: TRBV11-2
size: few
J: TRBJ2-5

DNA: TGTGCCAGCAGCCCCCGGAAGGCTAGCGGGCACAATGAGCAGTTCTTC
CDR3: CASSPRKASGHNEQFF
D: TRBD2
V: TRBV9
size: few
J: TRBJ2-1

DNA: TGCGCCAACAGCCCGTCCGGGAGTTGGGGAGAGACCCAGTACTTC
CDR3: CANSPSGSWGETQYF
D: .
V: TRBV5-1
size: .
J: TRBJ2-5

DNA: TGTGCCAGCAGCCAAGTGAGCGGGACTAGCACAGATACGCAGTATTTT
CDR3: CASSQVSGTSTDTQYF
D: TRBD2
V: TRBV3-1
size: .
J: TRBJ2-3

DNA: TGCAGCGTTGGGGGACAGGGGAGTGAAAAACTGTTTTTT
CDR3: CSVGGQGSEKLFF
D: TRBD1
V: TRBV29-1
size: .
J: TRBJ1-4

DNA: TGTGCCGGGCACCGGGGGGACACCGGGGAGCTGTTTTTT
CDR3: CAGHRGDTGELFF
D: TRBD2
V: TRBV6-2/TRBV6-3
size: .
J: TRBJ2-2

DNA: TGTGCCAGCCTAACAGACGTTACAGATACGCAGTATTTT
CDR3: CASLTDVTDTQYF
D: .
V: TRBV12-3/TRBV12-4
size: .
J: TRBJ2-3

DNA: TGCAGCGTTGTTGACAGGGGGCAGGGAAACACCATATATTTT
CDR3: CSVVDRGQGNTIYF
D: TRBD1
V: TRBV29-1
size: .
J: TRBJ1-3

DNA: TGCGCCAGCAGCCTTGCTGGGACGAGCTCCTACAATGAGCAGTTCTTC
CDR3: CASSLAGTSSYNEQFF
D: .
V: TRBV5-1
size: many
J: TRBJ2-1

DNA: TGTGCCGGCAGGTCTGCCGGGACCTCTGCCCACGAGCAGTACTTC
CDR3: CAGRSAGTSAHEQYF
D: .
V: TRBV7-2
size: .
J: TRBJ2-7

DNA: TGTGCCAGCAGCCACGGACTAGCGCTCAATGAGCAGTTCTTC
CDR3: CASSHGLALNEQFF
D: TRBD2
V: TRBV3-1
size: .
J: TRBJ2-1

DNA: TGTGCCAGCAGTTACTCCCTGGTCTACGAGCAGTACTTC
CDR3: CASSYSLVYEQYF
D: .
V: TRBV6-2/TRBV6-3
size: .
J: TRBJ2-7

DNA: TGTGCCAGCAGGCACGGAGGCCCAGGGGGGACAGATACGCAGTATTTT
CDR3: CASRHGGPGGTDTQYF
D: .
V: TRBV6-2/TRBV6-3
size: .
J: TRBJ2-3

DNA: TGTGCCATCAGCGGACAGGGATCCGCTGAGCAGTTCTTC
CDR3: CAISGQGSAEQFF
D: TRBD1
V: TRBV10-3
size: few
J: TRBJ2-1

DNA: TGTGCCAGCAGTGAATCCCCTAGCGGGAGCGGGCAGTACTTC
CDR3: CASSESPSGSGQYF
D: TRBD2
V: TRBV25-1
size: .
J: TRBJ2-7

DNA: TGCGCCAGCAGCTTGGCCTACCCGAGCGGGAGGGGAGAGACCCAGTACTTC
CDR3: CASSLAYPSGRGETQYF
D: TRBD2
V: TRBV5-1
size: .
J: TRBJ2-5

DNA: TGTGCCAGCAGTTACAACAGGGGACAGCCCCAGCATTTT
CDR3: CASSYNRGQPQHF
D: TRBD1
V: TRBV6-2/TRBV6-3
size: few
J: TRBJ1-5

DNA: TGCGCCAGCAGCTCCAGGGTTTTCGCCGGGGAGCTGTTTTTT
CDR3: CASSSRVFAGELFF
D: .
V: TRBV5-1
size: many
J: TRBJ2-2

DNA: TGTGCCAGCAGCTCTGGGACAGGGGGCTTTGAGACCCAGTACTTC
CDR3: CASSSGTGGFETQYF
D: TRBD1
V: TRBV7-9
size: few
J: TRBJ2-5

DNA: TGTGCCAGCAGTCCCCGACAGAATTTGAACACTGAAGCTTTCTTT
CDR3: CASSPRQNLNTEAFF
D: .
V: TRBV27
size: few
J: TRBJ1-1

DNA: TGCAGTGCTAAGGGGGGTGAAATAGCAGCAGATACGCAGTATTTT
CDR3: CSAKGGEIAADTQYF
D: .
V: TRBV20-1
size: .
J: TRBJ2-3

DNA: TGTGCCAGCTCTCCCCGTGGGGCGGGAGGGTGGAATGAGCAGTTCTTC
CDR3: CASSPRGAGGWNEQFF
D: TRBD2
V: TRBV7-8
size: .
J: TRBJ2-1

DNA: TGTGCCATCAGTGAGTCATGGACTTTGGAAGCTTTCTTT
CDR3: CAISESWTLEAFF
D: .
V: TRBV10-3
size: few
J: TRBJ1-1